These 21 T cell receptor beta chains share one sample of origin, sequenced in a study of post-analysis software for immune sequencing data. Study results and limitations: A few TRBV segments, TRBV5-6, TRBV5-1 and TRBV20-1 among them, were found more frequent in patients than controls.

Each TCR beta cDNA library carried unique molecular identifiers. From the PCR reads, TCRdb called clonotypes with MiXCR, one entry per CDR3 protein. The table records roughly 700,000 distinct CDR3 sequences, roughly 29% of them present only once. No antigen has been assigned to these receptors. Material for sequencing was blood. These receptor sequences come from a girl aged 10 to 17 with multiple sclerosis.

The rearrangement uses TRBV6-1 and TRBJ2-1; 13 bases align to TRBD2. The V segment lost 4 bases and the J segment 9 bases; nucleotides outside the gene matches: 6. The CDR3 has 15 residues. Germline V CDR1 and CDR2: MNHNS, SASEGT. The DNA of the CDR3 is TGTGCCAGCAGTGGACTAGCGGGGGGCAACAGTGAGCAGTTCTTC. This codes for CASSGLAGGNSEQFF.

This clonotype was seen just once. The junction and the germline gene differ at one end; a read error may be behind it. The chain couples TRBV28 to TRBJ2-5, with 10 nucleotides matching TRBD2. Germline V gene sequence: CDR1 MDHEN, CDR2 SYDVKM. CDR3 length equals 15 residues. The CDR3 coding sequence is TGTGCCAGCAGCTCCAAGCGGGAGGGACAAGAGGCCCAGTACTTC. It translates to CASSSKREGQEAQYF.

There are a few counts of this clonotype. The chain has TRBV7-9 and TRBJ1-2, with 7 bases fitting TRBD1. CDR3 length: 16 residues. The germline gives CDR1 SEHNR, CDR2 FQNEAQ (reference sequence). Unmatched junction bases numbered 12, after V lost 5 bases and J lost 3 bases. The CDR3 is CASSPKAGTDYYGYTF. CDR3 DNA sequence: TGTGCCAGCAGCCCCAAAGCCGGGACAGATTACTATGGCTACACCTTC.

This clonotype turned up a few times. The rearrangement links TRBV12-3 or TRBV12-4 to TRBJ1-2; TRBD1 matches at 9 bases. The J segment lost 7 bases and the V segment lost 7 bases, leaving 10 bases of the junction unmatched. The CDR3 spans 14 residues. The CDR3 nucleotides read TGTGCCAGCACCCTTGGACAGGGGCCGATTGGCTACACCTTC. Protein product: CASTLGQGPIGYTF.

The rearrangement joins TRBV5-1 to TRBJ2-1; 8 nucleotides agree with TRBD1. The V segment lost 7 bases and the J segment 0 bases; nucleotides outside the gene matches: 12. This CDR3 is 17 amino acids long. Germline loops: CDR1 SGHRS, CDR2 YFSETQ. CDR3 nucleotide sequence: TGCGCCAGCTTTCCTTTTAGGCAGGGGGCCTCCTACAATGAGCAGTTCTTC. Residues: CASFPFRQGASYNEQFF.

The genes are TRBV27 and TRBJ1-1, with D tentatively TRBD1 (6 bases). The CDR3 has 15 residues. The V gene lost 5 bases and the J gene lost 1 base, with 14 bases spanning the gap. Germline-derived CDR1 and CDR2 are MNHEY and SMNVEV (reference sequence). CDR3 amino acids: CASSPRPQGNTEAFF. CDR3 DNA sequence: TGTGCCAGCAGTCCCCGACCACAGGGGAACACTGAAGCTTTCTTT.

The chain uses TRBV27 and TRBJ1-4; the D gene is possibly TRBD1 (5 bases). The CDR3 is made up of 14 amino acids. Germline CDR1 reads MNHEY; CDR2 reads SMNVEV (reference sequence). With 0 bases removed from V and 9 bases from J, the gap between germline ends came to 11 bases. CDR3 loop: CASSLSPPGQKLFF. CDR3 coding DNA: TGTGCCAGCAGTTTATCGCCCCCAGGGCAAAAACTGTTTTTT.

V usage is TRBV27 and J usage is TRBJ1-1, with D unclear. The CDR3 has 17 amino acids. The V end lost 4 bases, the J end lost 0 bases, and 18 bases lay between the germline ends. Germline V gene sequence: CDR1 MNHEY, CDR2 SMNVEV (reference sequence). DNA of the CDR3: TGTGCCAGCAGTTCCCCCGGGCTGGCCAGAATGAACACTGAAGCTTTCTTT. Translating gives CASSSPGLARMNTEAFF.

There are many counts of this clonotype. The chain's CDR3 is CSARAQETQYF. The CDR3 nucleotides read TGCAGTGCTAGGGCTCAAGAGACCCAGTACTTC. The V and J genes are TRBV20-1 and TRBJ2-5; D is uncertain. Trimming took 3 bases from V and 2 from J, leaving 4 bases between them. This CDR3 comprises 11 residues. CDR1 is DFQATT and CDR2 is SNEGSKA in the germline V gene (reference sequence).

V and J are TRBV11-2 and TRBJ1-6, with unresolved D. The germline gives CDR1 SGHAT, CDR2 FQNNGV. This CDR3 comprises 15 residues. V was cut by 1 base and J by 4 bases, with 8 bases left in between. The CDR3 spells CASSLGEIYNSPLHF. CDR3 DNA: TGTGCCAGCAGCTTAGGGGAGATTTATAATTCACCCCTCCACTTT.

In its sample, this clonotype was seen many times. The rearrangement joins TRBV10-3 to TRBJ2-5, with D perhaps matching TRBD1 (6 bases). The CDR3 covers 15 residues. From germline, CDR1 is ENHRY and CDR2 SYGVKD. Trimming took off 4 bases at V and 2 bases at J, with 14 bases between the two ends. The CDR3 sequence: CAISGSGEVQETQYF. In nucleotides, the CDR3 is TGTGCCATCAGTGGGTCAGGGGAAGTGCAAGAGACCCAGTACTTC.

This clonotype showed up just a few times. This sequence joins TRBV20-1 and TRBJ2-3; no reliable D call. V dropped 1 base and J dropped 2 bases, with 7 bases sitting between them. The CDR3 runs 13 residues. Germline V gene data show CDR1 as DFQATT and CDR2 as SNEGSKA (reference sequence). The CDR3 region is CSARGRDTDTQYF. The CDR3 DNA sequence: TGCAGTGCTAGAGGGAGAGACACAGATACGCAGTATTTT.

This clonotype was observed a few times. The rearrangement joins TRBV9 to TRBJ2-5, with TRBD1 matching 9 bases. Germline CDR1 is SGDLS and CDR2 is YYNGEE. Trimming took 4 bases from V and 4 from J; bases not matched to a gene: 11. The CDR3 sequence is 16 residues long. CDR3 loop: CASSKGQGRLGETQYF. The CDR3 bases are TGTGCCAGCAGCAAAGGACAGGGGCGGTTAGGAGAGACCCAGTACTTC.

This clonotype was counted between two and nine times. The chain joins TRBV6-2 or TRBV6-3 to TRBJ2-7; no clear D. The V gene lost 2 bases and the J gene lost 5 bases, with 7 bases spanning the gap. The CDR3 has 12 residues. The germline gives CDR1 MNHEY, CDR2 SVGEGT. CDR3 nucleotide sequence: TGTGCCAGCAGTTACGGATGGAACGAGCAGTACTTC. Its protein is CASSYGWNEQYF.

This clonotype showed up just a few times. CDR3 protein: CATSITQGINQPQHF. For the CDR3, the DNA is TGTGCCACCAGCATCACACAGGGGATCAATCAGCCCCAGCATTTT. This chain uses TRBV15 with TRBJ1-5; 7 bases agree with TRBD1. V was pared by 4 bases and J by 3 bases, with 6 bases of the junction left unmatched. The CDR3 loop spans 15 amino acids. Germline lookup yields CDR1 LNHNV and CDR2 YYDKDF (reference sequence).

The chain uses TRBV29-1 and TRBJ1-2; D is perhaps TRBD1 (5 bases). There are 14 residues in the CDR3. CDR1 and CDR2 from the germline V gene are SQVTM and ANQGSEA. Trimming left V 0 bases short and J 1 base short, with 9 bases between. The CDR3 bases are TGCAGCGTTGAAGAAGACAGCAATAACTATGGCTACACCTTC. It codes for CSVEEDSNNYGYTF.

Only a few counts were recorded for this clonotype. The chain combines TRBV2 with TRBJ2-3; the D is unclear. There are 12 residues in the CDR3. The V end was cut by 2 bases, the J end by 6 bases, with 6 bases between. Germline values: CDR1 SNHLY, CDR2 FYNNEI. For the CDR3, the DNA is TGTGCCAGCAGTGAATTGGTTGATACGCAGTATTTT. It codes for CASSELVDTQYF. Together with reference TRBV2 and TRBJ2-3, the CDR3 gives the full variable domain: EPEVTQTPSHQVTQMGQEVILRCVPISNHLYFYWYRQILGQKVEFLVSFYNNEISEKSEIFDDQFSVERPDGSNFTLKIRSTKLEDSAMYFCASSELVDTQYFGPGTRLTVL.

The V call is TRBV5-1, the J call TRBJ2-1, with TRBD2 matching over 14 bases. Trimming took 5 bases from V and 7 from J; bases not matched to a gene: 5. Germline assignment: CDR1 SGHRS and CDR2 YFSETQ. The CDR3 spans 15 residues. The CDR3 sequence is CASRWGTSGSNEQFF. The CDR3 region has the DNA TGCGCCAGCAGGTGGGGGACTAGCGGGAGTAATGAGCAGTTCTTC.

The V and J genes are TRBV15 and TRBJ2-7, with D unclear. The J call is uncertain, as TRBJ2-5 better fits the DNA end. The germline V gene has CDR1 LNHNV and CDR2 YYDKDF (reference sequence). This CDR3 is built from 15 residues. The CDR3 sequence is CATSRDKEIPETQYF. Written as DNA, the CDR3 is TGTGCCACCAGCAGAGATAAAGAAATCCCGGAGACCCAGTACTTC.

The chain combines TRBV15 with TRBJ1-6, with 7 positions matching TRBD1. V gave up 8 bases and J gave up 7 bases; unmatched junction bases: 14. Looked up from germline, CDR1 is LNHNV and CDR2 is YYDKDF (reference sequence). CDR3 size: 16 residues. CDR3: CATRPYPGTANSPLHF. The CDR3 region has the DNA TGTGCCACCCGGCCATATCCCGGGACAGCGAATTCACCCCTCCACTTT.

This clonotype was found a few times. The V and J genes are TRBV20-1 and TRBJ2-7; 13 bases are shared with TRBD2. The CDR3 is 16 amino acids. Germline loops: CDR1 DFQATT, CDR2 SNEGSKA (reference sequence). J was trimmed by 1 base and V by 6 bases; bases with no gene match: 9. CDR3 in amino acids: CSATGLAGVRSYEQYF. The DNA for the CDR3 is TGCAGTGCGACCGGACTAGCGGGAGTTAGATCCTACGAGCAGTACTTC.